This TCR beta chain comes out of a study of T cells in Graves' hyperthyroidism and ophthalmopathy. The overall study: It was at initial diagnosis, before any treatment, that peripheral blood was collected.

In this sample, this clonotype turned up a few times. As yet, its antigen is unknown. Broader study findings: Ophthalmopathy cases were set apart from stable hyperthyroidism by a 13 V-J model.

Pregnant or lactating patients were excluded, as were those with uncontrolled infection or other autoimmune disease. Used for diagnoses were clinical symptoms, serum thyroxine and TRAb, thyroid ultrasound and orbital computed tomography. V lost 5 bases to trimming and J lost 2 bases; unmatched junction nucleotides: 5. The CDR3 has 15 residues. Germline CDR1 KGHDR, CDR2 SFDVKD. The investigators amplified TCR beta CDR3 regions from RNA transcripts. The HTBI primer set served for first-round RT-PCR of the TCR CDR3. TCRdb independently ran MiXCR on the multiplex PCR reads; one entry per CDR3 protein. The data show some 500,000 distinct CDR3 sequences, 15% to 20% seen once.

The source material was blood. The clonotype was recovered from a woman under 40 with Graves' ophthalmopathy. The chain uses TRBV24-1 and TRBJ2-5; 9 bases line up with TRBD2. CDR3 protein: CATSVSAGGQETQYF. The CDR3 nucleotides read TGTGCCACCAGTGTGTCGGCGGGAGGGCAAGAGACCCAGTACTTC.